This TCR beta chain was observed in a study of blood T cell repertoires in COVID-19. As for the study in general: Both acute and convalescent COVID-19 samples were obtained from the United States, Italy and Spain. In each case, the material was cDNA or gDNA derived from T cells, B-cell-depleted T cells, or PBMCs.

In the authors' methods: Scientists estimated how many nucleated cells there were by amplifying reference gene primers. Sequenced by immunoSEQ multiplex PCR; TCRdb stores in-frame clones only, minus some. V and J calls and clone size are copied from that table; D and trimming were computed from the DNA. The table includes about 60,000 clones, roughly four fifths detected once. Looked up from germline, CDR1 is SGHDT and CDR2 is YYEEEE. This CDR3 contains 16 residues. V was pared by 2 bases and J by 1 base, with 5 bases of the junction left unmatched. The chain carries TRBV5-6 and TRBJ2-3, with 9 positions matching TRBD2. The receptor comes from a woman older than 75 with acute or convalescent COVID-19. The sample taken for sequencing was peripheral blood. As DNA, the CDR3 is TGTGCCAGCAGCTTAAGCGGGGGGCCGCGCACAGATACGCAGTATTTT. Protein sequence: CASSLSGGPRTDTQYF.